Included here is one T cell receptor (beta chain) sequence, with context. This clonotype was counted ten times or more. Its specific antigen is unknown. Base qualities are missing; no much larger clone stands one base away. Deletion took 5 bases off V and 0 bases off J, with a span of 18 bases between the germline ends. CDR1 and CDR2, per the germline V gene, are SGHRS and YFSETQ. Counted from cysteine to phenylalanine, this CDR3 has 17 amino acids. The sequence is cut down to CDR3 DNA, 51 bases in frame from base 1. The study was a case-control design nested within a healthcare worker cohort in London, UK, with weekly nasopharyngeal swab PCR tests and blood sampling. Between 23 and 31 March 2020, the week of the UK lockdown, healthcare workers were enrolled and then followed up weekly for as long as 16 weeks. The data were taken from a study of early T cells in non-severe SARS-CoV-2 infection (dated by TCRdb to the early 2020s). For the wider study: Because TCR sequencing relied on bulk RNA taken from unsorted whole blood, pairing of alpha and beta chains was not possible.

The library was obtained by 5' RACE. The run used a NextSeq 500. To correct for sequencing error and PCR bias, the TCR library protocol tagged individual cDNA molecules with unique molecular identifiers. Both TCR alpha and beta chains were sequenced, and tight co-correlation was observed between alpha and beta sequence abundances in each sample. Processing in the source paper ran as follows. V gene, J gene and CDR3 annotation of TCR sequences was performed with Decombinator V4. TCRs were defined as expanded if a significant change between any two time points was detected under a Poisson model with p below 0.0001. Abundances of TCRs were expressed as counts per million after normalisation to the total number of TCRs sequenced in each sample. TRAV1-2 paired with TRAJ12, TRAJ20 or TRAJ33 defined MAIT TCRs, while TRAV10 paired with TRAJ18 defined iNKT TCRs. VDJdb, accessed 1 November 2021, was searched for CMV, EBV and SARS-CoV-2 annotated TCRs, with TCRs annotated for multiple antigens excluded. TCRdb cleaned the public reads at Q25 with fastp, built clones with MiXCR and kept in-frame beta chains. Duplicate CDR3 protein sequences are folded into a single record with the most common DNA and genes. These V and J calls originate from TCRdb's pipeline instead of the authors' own analysis. Here the sample has some 35,000 distinct CDR3 sequences; over 3.5% occur a single time. Of the sample, 9% to 10% is held by the ten largest clones.

Study-level results and caveats: VDJdb matching was skewed toward anti-spike CD8 responses and likely underestimated virus-specific expansions, missing private and CD4 specificities.

Sequenced input: whole blood. The rearrangement joined TRBV5-1 to TRBJ2-1; 7 matching bases give a weak D call of TRBD2. The clonotype originates from an adult who was a healthcare worker with PCR-confirmed SARS-CoV-2 infection or an uninfected control (not recorded which). The DNA reads TGCGCCAGCAGTCGGGGGGCGGGAGAAATCTCCTACAATGAGCAGTTCTTC. It codes for CASSRGAGEISYNEQFF.